This T cell receptor beta chain originates from a study of blood T cell repertoires in COVID-19. In the study overall: The study drew acute and convalescent COVID-19 samples from the United States, Italy and Spain. Sample material is recorded as cDNA or gDNA derived from T cells, B-cell-depleted T cells, or PBMCs.

This CDR3 comprises 12 residues. Germline-derived CDR1 and CDR2 are SGHRS and YFSETQ. V gave up 0 bases and J gave up 10 bases, with 10 bases separating them. As processed by the authors: The authors estimated nucleated cell counts from reference gene primer amplification. Only in-frame clones appear in the TCRdb table, and some are missing; sequencing was by immunoSEQ multiplex PCR. V and J calls and clone size are copied from that table; D and trimming were computed from the DNA. Here the sample spans under 150,000 clones, approximately 83% being singletons. The V gene is TRBV5-1, the J gene TRBJ1-1; weak D call: TRBD1 (6 bases). Sequences were obtained from peripheral blood. The TCR was taken from a woman aged 50 to 65 who had recovered from COVID-19. The CDR3 DNA sequence: TGCGCCAGCAGCTTGGAGCAGGGGACAGCTTTCTTT. The encoded protein is CASSLEQGTAFF.